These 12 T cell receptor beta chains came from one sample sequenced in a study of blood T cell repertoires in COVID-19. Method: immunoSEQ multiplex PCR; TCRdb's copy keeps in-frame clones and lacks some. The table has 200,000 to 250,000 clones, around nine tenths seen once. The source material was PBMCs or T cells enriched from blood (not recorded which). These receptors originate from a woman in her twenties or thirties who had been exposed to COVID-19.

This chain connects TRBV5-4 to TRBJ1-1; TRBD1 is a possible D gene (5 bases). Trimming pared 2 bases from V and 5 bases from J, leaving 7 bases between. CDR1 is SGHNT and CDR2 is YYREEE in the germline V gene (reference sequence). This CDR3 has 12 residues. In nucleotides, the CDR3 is TGTGCCAGCAGCTTTAGGGGAACTGAAGCTTTCTTT. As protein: CASSFRGTEAFF.

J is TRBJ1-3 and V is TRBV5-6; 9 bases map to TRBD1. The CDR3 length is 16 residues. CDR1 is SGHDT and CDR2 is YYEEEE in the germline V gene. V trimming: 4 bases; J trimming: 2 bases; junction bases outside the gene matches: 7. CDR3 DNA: TGTGCCAGCAGCAAATACAGGACAGGGGCTGGAAACACCATATATTTT. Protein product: CASSKYRTGAGNTIYF.

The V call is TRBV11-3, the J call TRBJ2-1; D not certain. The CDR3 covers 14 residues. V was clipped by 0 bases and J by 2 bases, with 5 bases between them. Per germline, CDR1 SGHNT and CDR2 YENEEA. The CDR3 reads CASSLDRAYNEQFF. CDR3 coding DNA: TGTGCCAGCAGCTTAGATCGCGCCTACAATGAGCAGTTCTTC.

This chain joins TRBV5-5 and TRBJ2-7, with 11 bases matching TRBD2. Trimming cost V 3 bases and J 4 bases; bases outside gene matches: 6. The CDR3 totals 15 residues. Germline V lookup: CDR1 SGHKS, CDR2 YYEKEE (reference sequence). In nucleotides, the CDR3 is TGTGCCAGCAGCTCCGGACTAGCGGGTTGGTACGAGCAGTACTTC. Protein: CASSSGLAGWYEQYF.

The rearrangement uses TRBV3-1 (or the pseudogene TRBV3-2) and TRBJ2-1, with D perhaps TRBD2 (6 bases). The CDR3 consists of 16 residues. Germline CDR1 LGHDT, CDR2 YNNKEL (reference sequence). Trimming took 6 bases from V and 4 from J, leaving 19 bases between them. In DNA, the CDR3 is TGTGCCAGCAGATTCTCCGGGAGCGGATCTTACAATGAGCAGTTCTTC. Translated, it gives CASRFSGSGSYNEQFF.

CDR3 amino acids: CASRISSGDYNEQFF. CDR3 DNA sequence: TGTGCCAGCAGAATCTCTAGCGGGGATTACAATGAGCAGTTCTTC. The chain combines TRBV2 with TRBJ2-1, with 9 bases fitting TRBD2. V lost 6 bases, J lost 4 bases, and 7 bases stayed unmatched. The germline CDR1 and CDR2 sequences are SNHLY and FYNNEI. The CDR3 is 15 amino acids.

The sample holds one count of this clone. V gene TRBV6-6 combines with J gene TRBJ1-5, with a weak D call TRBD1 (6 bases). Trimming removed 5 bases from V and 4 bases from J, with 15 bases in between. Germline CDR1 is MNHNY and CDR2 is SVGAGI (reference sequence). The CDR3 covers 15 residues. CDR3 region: CASSAPGTPNQPQHF. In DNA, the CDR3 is TGTGCCAGCAGTGCCCCCGGGACACCTAATCAGCCCCAGCATTTT.

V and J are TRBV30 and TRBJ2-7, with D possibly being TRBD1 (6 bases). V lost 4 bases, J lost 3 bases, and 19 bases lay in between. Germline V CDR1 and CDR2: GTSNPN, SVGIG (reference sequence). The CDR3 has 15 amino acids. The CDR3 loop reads CAWTGSARGYYEQYF. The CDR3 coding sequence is TGTGCCTGGACTGGATCTGCCAGGGGCTACTACGAGCAGTACTTC.

CDR3 residues: CASSSGEKLFF. The DNA for the CDR3 is TGCGCCAGCAGCTCCGGTGAAAAACTGTTTTTT. The chain combines TRBV5-1 with TRBJ1-4; D is ambiguous. V lost 3 bases, J lost 7 bases, and 4 bases lay in between. Looked up from germline, CDR1 is SGHRS and CDR2 is YFSETQ. The CDR3 contains 11 residues.

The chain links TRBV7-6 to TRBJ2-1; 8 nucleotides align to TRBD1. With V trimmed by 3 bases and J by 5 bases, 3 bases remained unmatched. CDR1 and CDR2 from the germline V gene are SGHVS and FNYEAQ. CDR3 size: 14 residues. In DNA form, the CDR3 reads TGTGCCAGCAGCTTTCAGGGGGCGGACAATGAGCAGTTCTTC. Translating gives CASSFQGADNEQFF.

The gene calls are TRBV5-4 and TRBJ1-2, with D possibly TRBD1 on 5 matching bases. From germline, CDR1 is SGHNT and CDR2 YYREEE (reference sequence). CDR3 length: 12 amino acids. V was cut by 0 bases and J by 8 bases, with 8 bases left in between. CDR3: CASSLVQGGYTF. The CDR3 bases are TGTGCCAGCAGCTTGGTTCAGGGAGGCTACACCTTC.

The CDR3 bases are TGTGCCAGCAGCGGAATACTAGGGAGTGAGCAGTTCTTC. Translating gives CASSGILGSEQFF. The genes are TRBV9 and TRBJ2-1; D might be TRBD2 (5 bases). The CDR3 loop spans 13 amino acids. The V end was cut by 3 bases, the J end by 9 bases, with 13 bases between. The germline CDR1 and CDR2 sequences are SGDLS and YYNGEE. Full variable domain (outside the CDR3, taken from reference TRBV9 and TRBJ2-1): DSGVTQTPKHLITATGQRVTLRCSPRSGDLSVYWYQQSLDQGLQFLIQYYNGEERAKGNILERFSAQQFPDLHSELNLSSLELGDSALYFCASSGILGSEQFFGPGTRLTVL.